Following are 17 T cell receptor beta chains from one sample sequenced in a study of cytomegalovirus exposure and HLA in healthy donors. PCR employed 60 Vbeta and 13 Jbeta primers. Sequenced by immunoSEQ multiplex PCR; TCRdb stores in-frame clones only, minus some. This sample has around 120,000 clones, with under 80% found just once. Specimen: PBMCs. The source of these receptors is a man between 60 and 75 years old in good health and CMV-seropositive.

The V call is TRBV2, the J call TRBJ1-6; possibly TRBD1 for D (6 bases). Trimming shortened V by 5 bases and J by 5 bases, and 10 bases separated the two germline ends. Germline CDR1 reads SNHLY; CDR2 reads FYNNEI. The CDR3 is 14 amino acids. The CDR3 reads CASSYRVDNSPLHF. CDR3 in DNA: TGTGCCAGCAGTTACAGGGTCGATAATTCACCCCTCCACTTT.

The CDR3, as DNA: TGTGCCAGCACCCAGCGGGGGATCTCCTACGAGCAGTACTTC. It encodes CASTQRGISYEQYF. The chain links TRBV2 to TRBJ2-7; TRBD2 matches 8 bases. This CDR3 is built from 14 residues. Germline CDR1 and CDR2: SNHLY and FYNNEI. The junction had 5 bases not matched to a gene; V was cut back by 7 bases and J by 0 bases.

There are a few counts of this clone. The chain joins TRBV6-1 to TRBJ2-5; 12 bases are a match to TRBD2. The CDR3 extends over 15 amino acids. The V gene's germline CDR1 is MNHNS and CDR2 SASEGT. V shed 1 base and J 8 bases; nucleotides not matched to a gene: 5. Here the CDR3 reads CASSEGLAGGLTQYF. The CDR3 bases are TGTGCCAGCAGTGAAGGGCTAGCGGGGGGGCTTACCCAGTACTTC.

The chain carries TRBV5-4 and TRBJ1-2; 7 bases map to TRBD1. Germline CDR1 SGHNT, CDR2 YYREEE (reference sequence). There are 16 residues in the CDR3. The V segment lost 0 bases and the J segment 0 bases; nucleotides outside the gene matches: 5. The CDR3, as DNA: TGTGCCAGCAGCTTGGTTCCAACAGGGGCTAACTATGGCTACACCTTC. Translation gives CASSLVPTGANYGYTF.

The rearrangement links TRBV11-2 to TRBJ1-2; weak D call: TRBD1 (6 bases). V was pared by 7 bases and J by 8 bases, with 17 bases between. Looked up from germline, CDR1 is SGHAT and CDR2 is FQNNGV. This CDR3 comprises 13 residues. CDR3 region: CASTSTQGEGYTF. CDR3 nucleotide sequence: TGTGCCAGCACCTCAACACAGGGAGAAGGCTACACCTTC.

This chain joins TRBV6-1 and TRBJ2-7, with TRBD2 matching 9 bases. V shed 0 bases, J shed 6 bases, and the junction held 9 bases outside the gene matches. CDR1 MNHNS and CDR2 SASEGT come from the germline V gene. The CDR3 is 16 amino acids. Written as DNA, the CDR3 is TGTGCCAGCAGTGAAGCGCAGGTATTAGCGGGGGTCGAGCAGTACTTC. Residues: CASSEAQVLAGVEQYF.

This clone was detected once. The chain recombines TRBV5-6 with TRBJ2-2, with 8 bases identical to TRBD1. The ends lost 0 bases at V and 5 bases at J; junction bases unmatched: 3. The CDR3 covers 15 residues. CDR1 and CDR2 from the germline V gene are SGHDT and YYEEEE. CDR3 in amino acids: CASSLGQGATGELFF. In DNA form, the CDR3 reads TGTGCCAGCAGCTTGGGTCAGGGGGCAACCGGGGAGCTGTTTTTT.

The CDR3 here is CANPSVRGEQYF. CDR3 bases: TGTGCCAACCCGAGTGTAAGGGGAGAGCAGTACTTC. The chain employs TRBV28 and TRBJ2-7, with D possibly being TRBD1 (5 bases). Deletions cut 10 bases from V and 7 bases from J, with 17 bases between. This CDR3 contains 12 residues. Germline CDR1 MDHEN, CDR2 SYDVKM.

The gene calls are TRBV11-2 and TRBJ2-2; 7 nucleotides line up with TRBD2. The CDR3 sequence is 15 residues long. The junction had 7 bases not matched to a gene; V was cut back by 1 base and J by 8 bases. Germline loops: CDR1 SGHAT, CDR2 FQNNGV. In nucleotides, the CDR3 is TGTGCCAGCAGCTTAGCGGCGGGAGTAGCTGGGGAGCTGTTTTTT. Its protein is CASSLAAGVAGELFF. The whole variable domain, remainder taken from reference TRBV11-2 and TRBJ2-2, is EAGVAQSPRYKIIEKRQSVAFWCNPISGHATLYWYQQILGQGPKLLIQFQNNGVVDDSQLPKDRFSAERLKGVDSTLKIQPAKLEDSAVYLCASSLAAGVAGELFFGEGSRLTVL.

Points on this clone: The final CDR3 position lacks the conserved phenylalanine or tryptophan, pointing to a likely read error. The chain's CDR3 is CASSLDPPDTQYL. The DNA for the CDR3 is TGCGCCAGCAGCTTGGACCCCCCAGATACGCAGTATTTG. The chain couples TRBV5-1 to TRBJ2-3; no clear D. Per the germline V gene, CDR1 is SGHRS and CDR2 is YFSETQ. The germline V and J ends were trimmed by 0 bases and 4 bases, with 6 bases remaining between them. This CDR3 is 13 amino acids long.

The chain is built from TRBV10-3 and TRBJ2-7, with D perhaps matching TRBD1 (5 bases). Trimming took 6 bases from V and 5 from J, leaving 14 bases between them. The CDR3 loop spans 13 amino acids. Germline CDR1 ENHRY, CDR2 SYGVKD. For the CDR3, the DNA is TGTGCCATCAGACCCCCCGGCAGGGACGAGCAGTACTTC. Translation gives CAIRPPGRDEQYF.

The chain is built from TRBV5-5 and TRBJ1-4, with 7 bases that match TRBD1. This CDR3 spans 18 amino acids. Per the germline V gene, CDR1 is SGHKS and CDR2 is YYEKEE (reference sequence). Germline trimming cut 3 bases from V and 5 bases from J; bases unmatched to any gene: 16. CDR3 amino acids: CASSSERWTQGMNEKLFF. CDR3 DNA sequence: TGTGCCAGCAGCTCGGAAAGATGGACACAGGGGATGAATGAAAAACTGTTTTTT.

The J gene is TRBJ2-2, the V gene TRBV25-1, with D maybe TRBD2 (6 bases). This CDR3 has 16 residues. The germline V gene encodes CDR1 MGHDK and CDR2 SYGVNS. Trimming took 4 bases from V and 0 from J, leaving 12 bases between them. The CDR3 DNA sequence: TGTGCCAGCAGTGTAGAGCGGGTCCCGAACACCGGGGAGCTGTTTTTT. The encoded protein is CASSVERVPNTGELFF. Based on the CDR3 plus reference TRBV25-1 and TRBJ2-2, the full variable domain is EADIYQTPRYLVIGTGKKITLECSQTMGHDKMYWYQQDPGMELHLIHYSYGVNSTEKGDLSSESTVSRIRTEHFPLTLESARPSHTSQYLCASSVERVPNTGELFFGEGSRLTVL.

The J gene is TRBJ2-7, the V gene TRBV7-6; 7 bases match TRBD1. V lost 2 bases, J lost 6 bases, and 4 bases stayed unmatched. CDR3 length: 13 residues. Germline assignment: CDR1 SGHVS and CDR2 FNYEAQ. The DNA of the CDR3 is TGTGCCAGCAGCTTACAGGGGGACAGCGAGCAGTACTTC. It yields the protein CASSLQGDSEQYF.

The V gene is TRBV2, the J gene TRBJ2-6, with a tentative D call TRBD1 (5 bases). CDR3 length: 15 residues. Germline V CDR1 and CDR2: SNHLY, FYNNEI. Trimming took off 3 bases at V and 2 bases at J, with 8 bases between the two ends. The CDR3: CASSDRVAGANVLTF. The CDR3 coding sequence is TGTGCCAGCAGTGACAGGGTGGCTGGGGCCAACGTCCTGACTTTC.

The chain employs TRBV5-4 and TRBJ2-3; 7 positions agree with TRBD2. In germline, CDR1 is SGHNT, CDR2 YYREEE (reference sequence). This CDR3 is 14 amino acids long. V trimming: 2 bases; J trimming: 0 bases; junction bases outside the gene matches: 0. CDR3 nucleotide sequence: TGTGCCAGCAGCTTTAGCGGGAGCACAGATACGCAGTATTTT. Translating it yields CASSFSGSTDTQYF. Full variable domain (rest looked up from reference TRBV5-4 and TRBJ2-3): ETGVTQSPTHLIKTRGQQVTLRCSSQSGHNTVSWYQQALGQGPQFIFQYYREEENGRGNFPPRFSGLQFPNYSSELNVNALELDDSALYLCASSFSGSTDTQYFGPGTRLTVL.

J is TRBJ2-7 and V is TRBV19; 9 positions match TRBD1. J gave up 2 bases and V 5 bases, and 1 base lay outside the gene matches. The CDR3 runs to 13 residues. Germline V gives CDR1 LNHDA, CDR2 SQIVND (reference sequence). CDR3 amino acids: CASSGQGTYEQYF. CDR3 DNA: TGTGCCAGTAGTGGACAGGGGACCTACGAGCAGTACTTC.